This TCR beta chain is from a study of T-cell reconstitution after alpha-beta-depleted transplantation in children. General study results and limits: Two months or so post-transplant, alpha-beta T cells reportedly derived from several hundred expanded graft clones. Surviving recipient cells, namely T cells and thymic progenitors, were the source of high day-60 TCRbeta diversity in some patients. Fresh T-cell production supplied most of the T-cell counts and diversity seen one year after transplant.

Details on this clonotype: Its antigen is not identified.

The V end lost 6 bases, the J end lost 4 bases, and 11 bases lay between the germline ends. Germline lookup yields CDR1 SQVTM and CDR2 ANQGSEA. CDR3 length: 12 residues. Unique molecular identifiers were incorporated during preparation of the TCRbeta library. TCRdb re-analysed the PCR reads in MiXCR, keeping a single row per CDR3 protein. The repertoire holds fewer than 550,000 distinct CDR3 sequences, with around 10% as singletons. The sequence was obtained from a female patient between 2 and 15 years old who had a stem cell transplant for aplastic anemia, so the T cells may come from the graft donor. The specimen was PBMCs, mostly from graft donor cells, collected 180 days after TCRalphabeta/CD19-depleted stem cell transplant. The chain carries TRBV29-1 and TRBJ2-3, with a tentative D call TRBD1 (5 bases). CDR3 in DNA: TGCAGCGTGTCAAGGGGCGCAGATACGCAGTATTTT. This sequence encodes CSVSRGADTQYF.